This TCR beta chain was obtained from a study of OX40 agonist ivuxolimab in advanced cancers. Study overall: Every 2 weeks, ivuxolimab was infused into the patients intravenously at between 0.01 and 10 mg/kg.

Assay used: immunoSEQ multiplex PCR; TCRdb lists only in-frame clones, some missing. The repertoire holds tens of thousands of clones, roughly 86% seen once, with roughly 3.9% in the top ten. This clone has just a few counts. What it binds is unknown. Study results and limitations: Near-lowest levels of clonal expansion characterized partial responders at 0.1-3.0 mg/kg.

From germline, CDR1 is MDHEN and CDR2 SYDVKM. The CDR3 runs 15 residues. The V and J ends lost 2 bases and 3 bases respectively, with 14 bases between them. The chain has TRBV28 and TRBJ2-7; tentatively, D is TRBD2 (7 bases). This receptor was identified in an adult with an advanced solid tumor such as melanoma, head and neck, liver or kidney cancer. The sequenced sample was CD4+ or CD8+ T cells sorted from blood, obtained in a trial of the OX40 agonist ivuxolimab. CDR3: CASSLLEGGGYEQYF. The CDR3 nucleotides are TGTGCCAGCAGTTTACTAGAGGGAGGGGGCTACGAGCAGTACTTC.